What follows are 22 T cell receptor beta chains derived from one specimen sequenced in a study of cytomegalovirus exposure and HLA in healthy donors. The PCR used 60 Vbeta and 13 Jbeta primers. Produced via immunoSEQ multiplex PCR; TCRdb's table is partial and in-frame only. The repertoire holds about 37,000 clones, with around two thirds as singletons. Sequenced sample: PBMCs. Every receptor here comes from a man aged 25-45 years in good health and CMV-seronegative.

J is TRBJ1-5 and V is TRBV6-1; TRBD1 is a possible D gene (6 bases). With 1 base removed from V and 6 bases from J, the gap between germline ends came to 16 bases. The CDR3 contains 16 residues. Germline CDR1 MNHNS, CDR2 SASEGT. In DNA form, the CDR3 reads TGTGCCAGCAGTGAAGATAACAGGGAGTTCCGTCAGCCCCAGCATTTT. Residues: CASSEDNREFRQPQHF.

This sequence joins TRBV9 and TRBJ2-3; 11 positions match TRBD2. Per the germline V gene, CDR1 is SGDLS and CDR2 is YYNGEE. J lost 2 bases, V lost 3 bases, and 5 bases had no gene match. This CDR3 has 16 residues. CDR3 loop: CASSGLSGGATDTQYF. The CDR3 DNA reads TGTGCCAGCAGCGGACTTAGCGGGGGGGCCACAGATACGCAGTATTTT.

The genes are TRBV7-6 and TRBJ1-1; TRBD1 matches 7 bases. There are 14 residues in the CDR3. Germline CDR1 reads SGHVS; CDR2 reads FNYEAQ. V lost 2 bases and J lost 4; bases outside the gene matches: 4. CDR3 nucleotide sequence: TGTGCCAGCAGCTTAATCACAGGGGCCACTGAAGCTTTCTTT. This sequence encodes CASSLITGATEAFF.

The genes are TRBV9 and TRBJ1-4; D possibly corresponds to TRBD1 (6 bases). Germline lookup yields CDR1 SGDLS and CDR2 YYNGEE. The CDR3 is made up of 13 amino acids. The V end lost 0 bases, the J end lost 7 bases, and 7 bases lay between the germline ends. CDR3 sequence: CASSVGDTEKLFF. The CDR3, as DNA: TGTGCCAGCAGCGTAGGGGACACTGAAAAACTGTTTTTT.

J is TRBJ2-2 and V is TRBV15; TRBD1 is a possible D gene (6 bases). CDR3 size: 14 residues. The V and J ends lost 5 bases and 0 bases respectively, with 7 bases between them. The germline gives CDR1 LNHNV, CDR2 YYDKDF (reference sequence). In DNA, the CDR3 is TGTGCCACCAGCGGGACAACGAACACCGGGGAGCTGTTTTTT. It encodes CATSGTTNTGELFF. The full variable domain, its missing parts supplied by reference TRBV15 and TRBJ2-2, is DAMVIQNPRYQVTQFGKPVTLSCSQTLNHNVMYWYQQKSSQAPKLLFHYYDKDFNNEADTPDNFQSRRPNTSFCFLDIRSPGLGDTAMYLCATSGTTNTGELFFGEGSRLTVL.

This rearrangement joins TRBV9 to TRBJ2-7; 7 nucleotides match TRBD2. The V gene's germline CDR1 is SGDLS and CDR2 YYNGEE. The CDR3 spans 16 residues. J gave up 7 bases and V 0 bases, and 13 bases lay outside the gene matches. The CDR3 region has the DNA TGTGCCAGCAGCGTAGCTATGGGGGGGGGACTCGGAGAGCAGTACTTC. Translation gives CASSVAMGGGLGEQYF. Together with reference TRBV9 and TRBJ2-7, the CDR3 gives the full variable domain: DSGVTQTPKHLITATGQRVTLRCSPRSGDLSVYWYQQSLDQGLQFLIQYYNGEERAKGNILERFSAQQFPDLHSELNLSSLELGDSALYFCASSVAMGGGLGEQYFGPGTRLTVT.

In its sample, this clone ranks as large. The chain links TRBV19 to TRBJ2-7; 9 bases are a match to TRBD1. The length of the CDR3 is 14 residues. With 8 bases clipped from V and 5 bases from J, the junction kept 10 bases outside the gene matches. In germline, CDR1 is LNHDA, CDR2 SQIVND (reference sequence). The CDR3 nucleotides are TGTGCCAGTCGTCCTGGGACAGGGTTGGACGAGCAGTACTTC. As protein: CASRPGTGLDEQYF.

The chain combines TRBV29-1 with TRBJ1-2; possibly TRBD1 for D (6 bases). Germline V gene lookup returns CDR1 SQVTM and CDR2 ANQGSEA. The CDR3 length is 12 residues. Trimming pared 6 bases from V and 6 bases from J, leaving 14 bases between. The CDR3 coding sequence is TGCAGCGTACAGCGGGACATAGATGGCTACACCTTC. It is translated as CSVQRDIDGYTF.

In the case of this clone: The sample carries other DNA sequences with the same CDR3. CDR3 DNA sequence: TGTGCCAGCAGCTCCGGGACAGGCCCCTACGAGCAGTACTTC. It specifies CASSSGTGPYEQYF. The genes are TRBV7-8 and TRBJ2-7, with 8 bases matching TRBD1. V was pared by 4 bases and J by 2 bases, with 4 bases of the junction left unmatched. CDR3 length: 14 residues. The V gene's germline CDR1 is SGHVS and CDR2 FQNEAQ.

This clone was seen once. The chain's CDR3 is CASSVEGHSTYEQYF. In DNA, the CDR3 is TGTGCCAGCAGCGTAGAGGGGCATAGCACCTACGAGCAGTACTTC. The rearrangement links TRBV9 to TRBJ2-5; possible D gene TRBD1, 5 bases. The J call may not be correct, given that the DNA end is closer to TRBJ2-7. This CDR3 is 15 amino acids long. Germline CDR1 and CDR2: SGDLS and YYNGEE.

This rearrangement joins TRBV5-8 to TRBJ2-6; no firm D call. V dropped 0 bases and J dropped 0 bases, with 10 bases sitting between them. The germline CDR1 and CDR2 sequences are SGHTS and YDEGEE. This CDR3 spans 17 amino acids. The CDR3 loop is CASSLVQVHSGANVLTF. CDR3 in DNA: TGTGCCAGCAGCTTGGTGCAGGTGCACTCTGGGGCCAACGTCCTGACTTTC.

The chain carries TRBV5-1 and TRBJ2-5; 10 bases are shared with TRBD2. The DNA matches TRBJ2-7 better at its end, which makes the J call doubtful. Germline CDR1 and CDR2: SGHRS and YFSETQ. The CDR3 totals 16 residues. The chain's CDR3 is CASSLAQREGGPEQYF. The CDR3 DNA reads TGCGCCAGCAGCTTGGCCCAGCGGGAGGGCGGCCCCGAGCAGTACTTC.

This chain joins TRBV19 and TRBJ2-1, with 10 bases that match TRBD2. V lost 4 bases to trimming and J lost 3 bases; unmatched junction nucleotides: 9. This CDR3 is 17 amino acids long. Germline values: CDR1 LNHDA, CDR2 SQIVND (reference sequence). For the CDR3, the DNA is TGTGCCAGTAGTAGACCAGGTGGACTAGCGGACTACAATGAGCAGTTCTTC. Its protein product is CASSRPGGLADYNEQFF.

This chain joins TRBV5-6 and TRBJ2-1; D is possibly TRBD1 (5 bases). CDR1 and CDR2 (germline): SGHDT, YYEEEE. The CDR3 length is 17 residues. With 5 bases removed from V and 1 base from J, the gap between germline ends came to 19 bases. The chain's CDR3 is CASRRLGQGGSYNEQFF. In DNA, the CDR3 is TGTGCCAGCAGGAGACTTGGCCAGGGCGGATCCTACAATGAGCAGTTCTTC.

On this clone itself: Other DNA sequences of this sample code for an identical CDR3. This chain uses TRBV5-1 with TRBJ2-7; 9 bases map to TRBD1. V lost 4 bases and J lost 0; bases outside the gene matches: 11. The CDR3 sequence is 17 residues long. The V gene's germline CDR1 is SGHRS and CDR2 YFSETQ. For the CDR3, the DNA is TGCGCCAGCAGCGAGGCTGGGACAGGGTACGGCTCCTACGAGCAGTACTTC. Encoded protein: CASSEAGTGYGSYEQYF.

The genes are TRBV15 and TRBJ2-3, with 7 bases fitting TRBD1. V lost 0 bases, J lost 5 bases, and 11 bases stayed unmatched. This CDR3 is built from 17 residues. Per germline, CDR1 LNHNV and CDR2 YYDKDF (reference sequence). The CDR3 sequence is CATSRDGGTAARDTQYF. For the CDR3, the DNA is TGTGCCACCAGCAGAGATGGTGGGACAGCAGCGCGAGATACGCAGTATTTT.

The gene calls are TRBV30 and TRBJ2-6; maybe TRBD1 (6 bases). CDR1 is GTSNPN, CDR2 SVGIG, per germline (reference sequence). The CDR3 is 12 amino acids. The CDR3 here is CARTAGANVLTF. The CDR3 DNA is TGTGCTAGGACAGCTGGGGCCAACGTCCTGACTTTC. Combining the CDR3 with reference TRBV30 and TRBJ2-6 gives the whole variable domain SQTIHQWPATLVQPVGSPLSLECTVEGTSNPNLYWYRQAAGRGLQLLFYSVGIGQISSEVPQNLSASRPQDRQFILSSKKLLLSDSGFYLCARTAGANVLTFGAGSRLTVL.

The CDR3 is CAWNGLAENIQYF. The CDR3 DNA sequence: TGTGCCTGGAATGGACTAGCGGAAAACATTCAGTACTTC. The rearrangement links TRBV30 to TRBJ2-4; 10 bases map to TRBD2. V lost 4 bases and J lost 5; bases outside the gene matches: 2. This CDR3 is 13 amino acids long. Germline CDR1 reads GTSNPN; CDR2 reads SVGIG (reference sequence).

V is TRBV19 and J is TRBJ2-1; 8 nucleotides match TRBD2. Germline V lookup: CDR1 LNHDA, CDR2 SQIVND (reference sequence). With V trimmed by 1 base and J by 5 bases, 4 bases remained unmatched. This CDR3 spans 15 amino acids. The CDR3 DNA is TGTGCCAGTAGTATAGGGACTAGCCCTAACAATGAGCAGTTCTTC. It yields the protein CASSIGTSPNNEQFF.

V gene TRBV4-2 combines with J gene TRBJ2-1, with 10 bases aligning to TRBD2. With V trimmed by 0 bases and J by 6 bases, 5 bases remained unmatched. This CDR3 comprises 16 residues. Germline values: CDR1 LGHNA, CDR2 YNFKEQ. The CDR3 sequence is CASSQDAAGGPNEQFF. The CDR3 DNA is TGTGCCAGCAGCCAAGACGCAGCGGGAGGGCCCAATGAGCAGTTCTTC.

This clone turned up a few times. This sequence joins TRBV28 and TRBJ2-5, with TRBD1 matching over 7 bases. Trimming at V came to 5 bases and at J to 5 bases, leaving 11 bases not matched to a gene. Germline CDR1 is MDHEN and CDR2 is SYDVKM. The CDR3 runs 15 residues. CDR3 coding DNA: TGTGCCAGCAGTCCTTCTAGGGGGCGCAGGGAGACCCAGTACTTC. It specifies CASSPSRGRRETQYF.

This clone was seen just once. This sequence joins TRBV19 and TRBJ1-5, with D perhaps matching TRBD1 (6 bases). CDR1 and CDR2 from the germline V gene are LNHDA and SQIVND (reference sequence). The V end lost 5 bases, the J end lost 3 bases, and 14 bases lay between the germline ends. This CDR3 has 15 residues. CDR3 amino acids: CASSDTGLSNQPQHF. DNA of the CDR3: TGTGCCAGTAGTGACACAGGGCTCTCCAATCAGCCCCAGCATTTT.